The 23 T cell receptor beta chains reported below all come from one sample, sequenced in a study of T cells in localized non-small cell lung cancer. Data came from immunoSEQ multiplex PCR; TCRdb stores just in-frame clones and leaves some out. The table includes 45,000 to 60,000 clones, approximately 82% detected once. The specimen was peripheral blood, collected before any cancer treatment. Receptors were obtained from a female donor over 55 with stage II squamous cell lung carcinoma.

The J gene is TRBJ1-1, the V gene TRBV2; D may be TRBD1 (5 bases). This CDR3 region has 14 residues. Germline lookup yields CDR1 SNHLY and CDR2 FYNNEI. The V gene lost 1 base and the J gene lost 3 bases, with 9 bases spanning the gap. DNA of the CDR3: TGTGCCAGCAGTGAAGTCCGGGGGGACACTGAAGCTTTCTTT. This translates into CASSEVRGDTEAFF.

The chain employs TRBV4-3 and TRBJ1-2; D might be TRBD1 (5 bases). The V and J ends lost 0 bases and 6 bases respectively, with 14 bases between them. In germline, CDR1 is LGHNA, CDR2 YSLEER. The CDR3 covers 15 residues. The CDR3 loop is CASSQETRGAHGYTF. The CDR3 DNA sequence: TGCGCCAGCAGCCAAGAAACGAGGGGCGCGCATGGCTACACCTTC.

The rearrangement links TRBV9 to TRBJ2-5; D not resolved. Trimming cost V 0 bases and J 8 bases, with 20 bases left between them. Germline-derived CDR1 and CDR2 are SGDLS and YYNGEE. This CDR3 region has 16 residues. CDR3 amino acids: CASSVESWRGIGTQYF. The CDR3 DNA reads TGTGCCAGCAGCGTAGAATCTTGGCGCGGTATAGGTACCCAGTACTTC.

J is TRBJ1-1 and V is TRBV19; tentative D call: TRBD1 (6 bases). V lost 5 bases and J 7 bases, leaving 23 bases between the germline ends. The length of the CDR3 is 16 residues. Germline CDR1 is LNHDA and CDR2 is SQIVND (reference sequence). In DNA form, the CDR3 reads TGTGCCAGTAGTCCCGAAGGGGGACCCTCCCGGGGTGAAGCTTTCTTT. Its protein product is CASSPEGGPSRGEAFF.

V and J are TRBV29-1 and TRBJ2-1, with D uncertain. CDR3 length: 15 amino acids. V was pared by 0 bases and J by 1 base, with 10 bases between. Germline CDR1 reads SQVTM; CDR2 reads ANQGSEA. CDR3 DNA sequence: TGCAGCGTTGAAGATCCTGTAAGTTCCTACAATGAGCAGTTCTTC. It specifies CSVEDPVSSYNEQFF.

This clone has only one observation. The gene calls are TRBV19 and TRBJ2-3; the D gene could be TRBD1 or TRBD2 (5 bases each). The V gene's germline CDR1 is LNHDA and CDR2 SQIVND (reference sequence). Deletions cut 3 bases from V and 4 bases from J, with 8 bases between. The CDR3 runs to 13 residues. The CDR3 sequence is CASSIRGPDTQYF. As DNA, the CDR3 is TGTGCCAGTAGTATTCGGGGCCCAGATACGCAGTATTTT.

This sequence joins TRBV7-2 and TRBJ1-4; D possibly corresponds to TRBD1 (5 bases). Germline values: CDR1 SGHTA, CDR2 FQGNSA. V was cut by 3 bases and J by 4 bases, with 9 bases left in between. The CDR3 loop spans 14 amino acids. The CDR3 loop reads CASSFTGFNEKLFF. The CDR3 DNA reads as TGTGCCAGCAGCTTTACAGGATTTAATGAAAAACTGTTTTTT.

The chain has TRBV19 and TRBJ2-2; D gene uncertain. The CDR3 is 13 residues long. Per germline, CDR1 LNHDA and CDR2 SQIVND (reference sequence). Trimming took 2 bases from V and 3 from J, leaving 4 bases between them. This CDR3 reads CASSIQYTGELFF. The CDR3 bases are TGTGCCAGTAGTATACAGTACACCGGGGAGCTGTTTTTT.

The chain combines TRBV29-1 with TRBJ2-3; D gene uncertain. V was shortened by 5 bases and J by 2 bases, with 5 bases between the two germline ends. The germline CDR1 and CDR2 sequences are SQVTM and ANQGSEA. The CDR3 is made up of 11 amino acids. CDR3 region: CSVRLTDTQYF. CDR3 DNA sequence: TGCAGCGTTCGCCTCACAGATACGCAGTATTTT.

In this sample, this clone turned up once. This chain connects TRBV7-2 to TRBJ2-5; 9 positions match TRBD1. In germline, CDR1 is SGHTA, CDR2 FQGNSA. This CDR3 contains 17 residues. V trimming: 2 bases; J trimming: 2 bases; junction bases outside the gene matches: 9. CDR3 residues: CASSLNPMGQGQETQYF. CDR3 DNA sequence: TGTGCCAGCAGCTTAAACCCTATGGGACAGGGACAAGAGACCCAGTACTTC.

The rearrangement joins TRBV6-1 to TRBJ2-7; a possible D gene is TRBD2 (6 bases). CDR1 is MNHNS and CDR2 is SASEGT in the germline V gene. Deletions cut 7 bases from V and 3 bases from J, with 19 bases between. The CDR3 is made up of 15 amino acids. The CDR3 DNA is TGTGCCAGCATGATTCGGGGAGGCAAACTCTACGAGCAGTACTTC. It translates to CASMIRGGKLYEQYF.

V and J are TRBV10-3 and TRBJ2-6, with a tentative D call TRBD1 (6 bases). The CDR3 is 13 amino acids. V was clipped by 8 bases and J by 2 bases, with 7 bases between them. Looked up from germline, CDR1 is ENHRY and CDR2 is SYGVKD. The CDR3 DNA is TGTGCCATCCCAGGGGCTGGGGCCAACGTCCTGACTTTC. It translates to CAIPGAGANVLTF.

The chain is built from TRBV19 and TRBJ1-4; D ambiguous. Per germline, CDR1 LNHDA and CDR2 SQIVND (reference sequence). The CDR3 consists of 13 residues. V was shortened by 6 bases and J by 3 bases, with 8 bases between the two germline ends. CDR3 sequence: CASSLRSNEKLFF. CDR3 sequence (DNA): TGTGCCAGTAGCCTTCGCTCTAATGAAAAACTGTTTTTT.

The genes are TRBV10-1 and TRBJ2-7, with D unresolved. The V end lost 0 bases, the J end lost 5 bases, and 11 bases lay between the germline ends. The germline gives CDR1 WNHNN, CDR2 SYGVQD (reference sequence). This CDR3 has 14 residues. CDR3 DNA sequence: TGCGCCAGCAGTGAGTCAGGGCAACAACACGAGCAGTACTTC. It encodes CASSESGQQHEQYF.

The chain links TRBV5-1 to TRBJ2-3; D assignment may be TRBD1 or TRBD2 (5 bases each). The CDR3 contains 14 residues. V lost 0 bases and J 6 bases, leaving 11 bases between the germline ends. Germline lookup yields CDR1 SGHRS and CDR2 YFSETQ. The DNA for the CDR3 is TGCGCCAGCAGCTTGGCCGGGGCAGGGGATACGCAGTATTTT. Its translation: CASSLAGAGDTQYF.

Within the sample, this clone is medium-sized (0.01 to 0.1%). V gene TRBV16 combines with J gene TRBJ2-5, with 9 bases fitting TRBD2. The V gene end was trimmed by 2 bases and the J gene end by 3 bases; junction bases not matched to a gene: 10. The CDR3 runs to 17 residues. CDR1 and CDR2 from the germline V gene are KGHSY and FQNENV. The CDR3 DNA reads TGTGCCAGCAGCCAAAATCCAACCAGCGGGGGGAAAGAGACCCAGTACTTC. The encoded protein is CASSQNPTSGGKETQYF.

The V gene is TRBV18, the J gene TRBJ2-1; no clear D gene. Germline CDR1 is KGHSH and CDR2 is LQKENI. The CDR3 is made up of 16 amino acids. V lost 3 bases and J lost 8, with 20 bases in between. The CDR3 nucleotides are TGTGCCAGCTCACCCAGCTCCGTGGGCCGTGGGGATGAGCAGTTCTTC. It specifies CASSPSSVGRGDEQFF.

The chain is built from TRBV2 and TRBJ2-3; D remains ambiguous. Per germline, CDR1 SNHLY and CDR2 FYNNEI. V shed 4 bases and J shed 6 bases, with 17 bases lying between them. This CDR3 contains 15 residues. The CDR3 nucleotides read TGTGCCAGCAGTGGCCCAAACGAACCGGTGGATACGCAGTATTTT. Translating gives CASSGPNEPVDTQYF.

The chain has TRBV27 and TRBJ2-3; 8 bases fit TRBD1. The CDR3 is made up of 14 amino acids. V lost 5 bases and J lost 3; bases outside the gene matches: 4. Germline-derived CDR1 and CDR2 are MNHEY and SMNVEV (reference sequence). The CDR3 here is CASSRRQGTDTQYF. For the CDR3, the DNA is TGTGCCAGCAGTCGACGACAGGGGACAGATACGCAGTATTTT.

The rearrangement joins TRBV9 to TRBJ2-2; 7 positions match TRBD1. Germline CDR1 and CDR2: SGDLS and YYNGEE. The length of the CDR3 is 15 residues. V trimming: 0 bases; J trimming: 4 bases; junction bases outside the gene matches: 3. CDR3 DNA: TGTGCCAGCAGCGTAGCTACAGGGGCCACCGGGGAGCTGTTTTTT. It specifies CASSVATGATGELFF.

This clone has a single count. The chain couples TRBV29-1 to TRBJ1-1, with D tentatively TRBD1 (5 bases). The germline V gene has CDR1 SQVTM and CDR2 ANQGSEA. The CDR3 totals 12 residues. V lost 6 bases and J lost 5, with 13 bases in between. DNA of the CDR3: TGCAGCGTAGACCATAAGGGGACTGAAGCTTTCTTT. This codes for CSVDHKGTEAFF.

The chain employs TRBV18 and TRBJ1-1, with D uncertain. The CDR3 consists of 15 residues. The germline gives CDR1 KGHSH, CDR2 LQKENI. Trimming took 0 bases from V and 1 from J, leaving 9 bases between them. The CDR3 DNA reads TGTGCCAGCTCACCACCCTCCACCCCGAACACTGAAGCTTTCTTT. Protein product: CASSPPSTPNTEAFF. The complete variable domain, with remaining parts taken from reference TRBV18 and TRBJ1-1, reads NAGVMQNPRHLVRRRGQEARLRCSPMKGHSHVYWYRQLPEEGLKFMVYLQKENIIDESGMPKERFSAEFPKEGPSILRIQQVVRGDSAAYFCASSPPSTPNTEAFFGQGTRLTVV.

The V gene is TRBV6-6, the J gene TRBJ1-2, with D possibly matching TRBD1 (5 bases). V was clipped by 6 bases and J by 8 bases, with 16 bases between them. The CDR3 sequence is 13 residues long. Germline lookup yields CDR1 MNHNY and CDR2 SVGAGI (reference sequence). This CDR3 reads CASSTDTVRGYTF. DNA for the CDR3: TGTGCCAGCAGCACGGACACAGTCAGGGGCTACACCTTC.